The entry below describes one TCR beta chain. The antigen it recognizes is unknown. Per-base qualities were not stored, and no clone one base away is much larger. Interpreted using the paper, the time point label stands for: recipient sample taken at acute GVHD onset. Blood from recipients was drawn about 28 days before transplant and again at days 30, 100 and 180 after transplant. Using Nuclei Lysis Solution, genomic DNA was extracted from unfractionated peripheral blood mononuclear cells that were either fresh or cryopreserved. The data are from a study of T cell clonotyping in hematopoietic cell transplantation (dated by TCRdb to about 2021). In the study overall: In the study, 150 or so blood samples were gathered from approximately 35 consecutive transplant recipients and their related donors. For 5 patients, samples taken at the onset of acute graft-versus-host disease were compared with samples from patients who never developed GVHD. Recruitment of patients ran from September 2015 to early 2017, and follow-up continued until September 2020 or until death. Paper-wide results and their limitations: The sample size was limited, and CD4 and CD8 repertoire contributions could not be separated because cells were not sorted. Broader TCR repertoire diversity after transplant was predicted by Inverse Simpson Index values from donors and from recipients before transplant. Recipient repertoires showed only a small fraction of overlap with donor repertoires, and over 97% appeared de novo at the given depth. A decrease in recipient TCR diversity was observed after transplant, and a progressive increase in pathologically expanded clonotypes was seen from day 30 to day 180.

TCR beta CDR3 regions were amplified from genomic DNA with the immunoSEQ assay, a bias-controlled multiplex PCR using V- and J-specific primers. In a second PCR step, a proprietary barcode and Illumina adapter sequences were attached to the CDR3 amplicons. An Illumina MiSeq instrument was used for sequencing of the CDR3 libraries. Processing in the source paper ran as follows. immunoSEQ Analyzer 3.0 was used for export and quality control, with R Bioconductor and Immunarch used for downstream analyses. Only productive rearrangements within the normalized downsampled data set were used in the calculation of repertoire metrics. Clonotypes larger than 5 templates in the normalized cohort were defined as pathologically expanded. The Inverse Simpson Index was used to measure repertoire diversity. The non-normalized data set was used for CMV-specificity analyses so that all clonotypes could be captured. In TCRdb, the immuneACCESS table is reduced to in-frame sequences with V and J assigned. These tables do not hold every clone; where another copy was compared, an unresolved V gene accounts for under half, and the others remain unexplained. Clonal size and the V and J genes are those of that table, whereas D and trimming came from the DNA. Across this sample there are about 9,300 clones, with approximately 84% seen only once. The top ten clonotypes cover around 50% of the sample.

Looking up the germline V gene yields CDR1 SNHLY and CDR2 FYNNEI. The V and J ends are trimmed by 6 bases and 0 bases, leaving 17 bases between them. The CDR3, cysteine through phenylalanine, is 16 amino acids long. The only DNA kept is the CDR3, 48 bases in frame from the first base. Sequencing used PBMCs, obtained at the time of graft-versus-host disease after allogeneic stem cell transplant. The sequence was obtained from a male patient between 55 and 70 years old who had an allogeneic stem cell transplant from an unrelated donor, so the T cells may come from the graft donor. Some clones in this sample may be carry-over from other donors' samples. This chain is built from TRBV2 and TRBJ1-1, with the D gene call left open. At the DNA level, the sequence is TGTGCCAGCAGCCAGCGGTCGAATCTCTTGAACACTGAAGCTTTCTTT. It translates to CASSQRSNLLNTEAFF.